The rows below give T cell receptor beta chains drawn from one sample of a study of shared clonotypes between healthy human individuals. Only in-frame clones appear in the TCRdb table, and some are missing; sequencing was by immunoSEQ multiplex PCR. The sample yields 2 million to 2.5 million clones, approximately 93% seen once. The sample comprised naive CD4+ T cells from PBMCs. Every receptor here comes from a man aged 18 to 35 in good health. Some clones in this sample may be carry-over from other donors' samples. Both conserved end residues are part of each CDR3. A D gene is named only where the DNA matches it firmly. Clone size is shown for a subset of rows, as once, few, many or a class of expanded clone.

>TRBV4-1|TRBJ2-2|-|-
CASSQMPPGVGGAGELFF
TGCGCCAGCAGCCAAATGCCGCCGGGGGTAGGGGGAGCCGGGGAGCTGTTTTTT
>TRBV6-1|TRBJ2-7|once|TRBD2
CASNTGGRYEQYF
TGTGCCAGCAACACGGGGGGGAGGTACGAGCAGTACTTC
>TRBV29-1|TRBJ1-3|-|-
CSGWFRQSGNTIYF
TGCAGCGGATGGTTTAGACAGTCTGGAAACACCATATATTTT
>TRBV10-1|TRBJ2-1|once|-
CASSESGRNEQFF
TGCGCCAGCAGTGAGTCGGGCCGAAATGAGCAGTTCTTC
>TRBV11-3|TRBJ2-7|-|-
CASSRTRGESEQYF
TGTGCCAGCAGCCGCACCAGAGGGGAGTCGGAGCAGTACTTC
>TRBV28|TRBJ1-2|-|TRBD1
CASTLRGTGGMYGYTF
TGTGCCAGCACCCTACGGGGGACAGGGGGAATGTATGGCTACACCTTC
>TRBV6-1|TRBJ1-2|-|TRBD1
CASRTGGTYGYTF
TGTGCCAGCAGGACAGGGGGTACCTATGGCTACACCTTC
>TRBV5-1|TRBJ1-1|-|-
CASTLTGLNTEAFF
TGCGCCAGCACACTAACAGGGTTGAACACTGAAGCTTTCTTT
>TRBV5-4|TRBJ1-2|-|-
CASSLDGGVGAGYTF
TGTGCCAGCAGCTTGGATGGGGGAGTAGGTGCTGGCTACACCTTC
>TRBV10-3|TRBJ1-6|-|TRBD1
CAIRDRDNSPLHF
TGTGCCATCCGGGACAGAGATAATTCACCCCTCCACTTT
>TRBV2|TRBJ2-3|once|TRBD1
CASSLDRASTDTQYF
TGTGCCAGCAGCTTGGACAGGGCTAGCACAGATACGCAGTATTTT
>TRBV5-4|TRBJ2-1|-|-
CASSLRGSGWNEQFF
TGTGCCAGCAGCTTAAGGGGGAGTGGCTGGAATGAGCAGTTCTTC
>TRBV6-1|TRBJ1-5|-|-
CASSELGGGNGPQHF
TGTGCCAGCAGTGAACTAGGAGGGGGAAATGGGCCCCAGCATTTT
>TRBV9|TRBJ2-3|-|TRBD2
CASSVGGTSGSTDTQYF
TGTGCCAGCAGCGTGGGGGGGACTAGCGGTAGCACAGATACGCAGTATTTT
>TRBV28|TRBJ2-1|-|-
CAEQDSTRFGNNEQFF
TGTGCTGAGCAGGACAGCACCCGTTTTGGAAACAATGAGCAGTTCTTC
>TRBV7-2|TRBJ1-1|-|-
CASSSPGGIEAFF
TGTGCCAGCAGCTCCCCCGGGGGGATTGAAGCTTTCTTT
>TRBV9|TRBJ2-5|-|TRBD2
CASSVASGFQETQYF
TGTGCCAGCAGCGTAGCTAGCGGGTTCCAAGAGACCCAGTACTTC
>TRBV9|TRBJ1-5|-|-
CASSADGNQPQHF
TGTGCCAGCAGCGCGGACGGCAATCAGCCCCAGCATTTT
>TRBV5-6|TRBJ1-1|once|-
CASSFGQNTEAFF
TGTGCCAGCAGCTTCGGTCAGAACACTGAAGCTTTCTTT
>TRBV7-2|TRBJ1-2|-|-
CASSPLGPTVYGYTF
TGTGCCAGCAGCCCCCTGGGGCCGACAGTCTATGGCTACACCTTC
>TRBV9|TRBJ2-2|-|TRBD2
CASSEILAGGPNTGELFF
TGTGCCAGCAGCGAAATACTAGCGGGAGGACCGAACACCGGGGAGCTGTTTTTT
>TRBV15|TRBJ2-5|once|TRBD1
CATSRRDRGEETQYF
TGTGCCACCAGCAGAAGAGACAGGGGGGAAGAGACCCAGTACTTC
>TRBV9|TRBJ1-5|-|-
CASSVSPDQPQHF
TGTGCCAGCAGCGTATCCCCAGATCAGCCCCAGCATTTT
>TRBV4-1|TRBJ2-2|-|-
CASSPRGVGELFF
TGCGCCAGCAGCCCACGGGGCGTCGGGGAGCTGTTTTTT
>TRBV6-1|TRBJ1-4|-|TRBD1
CASSPDRGNEKLFF
TGTGCCAGCAGTCCAGACAGGGGGAATGAAAAACTGTTTTTT
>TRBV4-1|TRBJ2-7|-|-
CASSPKPWAYEQYF
TGCGCCAGCAGCCCCAAACCGTGGGCTTACGAGCAGTACTTC
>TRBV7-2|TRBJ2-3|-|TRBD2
CASSLDPGGLGDTQYF
TGTGCCAGCAGCTTAGACCCGGGAGGGCTAGGAGATACGCAGTATTTT
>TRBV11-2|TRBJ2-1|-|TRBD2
CASSLGGLAGSKGNEQFF
TGTGCCAGCAGCTTAGGGGGACTAGCGGGAAGCAAGGGGAATGAGCAGTTCTTC
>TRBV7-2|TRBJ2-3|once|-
CASSLDRGTDTQYF
TGTGCCAGCAGCTTGGATCGGGGCACAGATACGCAGTATTTT
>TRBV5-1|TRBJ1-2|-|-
CASSLGDQNYGYTF
TGCGCCAGCAGCTTGGGGGACCAAAACTATGGCTACACCTTC
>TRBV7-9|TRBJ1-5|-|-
CASSAGLGAGQPQHF
TGTGCCAGCAGCGCAGGGTTGGGGGCGGGACAGCCCCAGCATTTT